This T cell receptor (beta chain) was obtained from a study of blood T cell repertoires in COVID-19. The table came from immunoSEQ multiplex PCR; TCRdb's copy has only in-frame clones and leaves some out. The data contain about 82,000 clones, 78% of them seen just once; the ten biggest clones take up roughly a third. CDR1 and CDR2 from the germline V gene are SNHLY and FYNNEI. The V end was cut by 0 bases, the J end by 6 bases, with 15 bases between. The CDR3 has 15 amino acids. Seattle enrolled patients during active infection and tracked them longitudinally. The rearrangement uses TRBV2 and TRBJ2-7, with a possible D match to TRBD1 (5 bases). This receptor was obtained from a man aged 55 to 70 with COVID-19, enrolled during active disease. The sample taken for sequencing was peripheral blood. The CDR3 here is CASSEAPPPQGEQYF. In nucleotides, the CDR3 is TGTGCCAGCAGTGAAGCCCCCCCACCGCAGGGCGAGCAGTACTTC.